The TCR beta chain described here comes from a study of blood T cell repertoires in COVID-19. A few counts support this clone. Sequencing used immunoSEQ multiplex PCR; TCRdb keeps in-frame clones, though not all of them. The profile shows a few hundred thousand clones, about 82% of them singletons. Sequenced input: peripheral blood. The origin of this receptor is an elderly man with acute or convalescent COVID-19.

Here the CDR3 reads CASSSTVSYGYTF. The CDR3 DNA follows: TGTGCCAGCAGCTCGACAGTTAGCTATGGCTACACCTTC. The genes are TRBV7-2 and TRBJ1-2, with D possibly TRBD1 on 5 matching bases. Trimming left V 4 bases short and J 4 bases short, with 10 bases between. CDR3 length equals 13 residues. CDR1 and CDR2 (germline): SGHTA, FQGNSA. The full variable domain, its missing parts supplied by reference TRBV7-2 and TRBJ1-2, is GAGVSQSPSNKVTEKGKDVELRCDPISGHTALYWYRQSLGQGLEFLIYFQGNSAPDKSGLPSDRFSAERTGGSVSTLTIQRTQQEDSAVYLCASSSTVSYGYTFGSGTRLTVV.